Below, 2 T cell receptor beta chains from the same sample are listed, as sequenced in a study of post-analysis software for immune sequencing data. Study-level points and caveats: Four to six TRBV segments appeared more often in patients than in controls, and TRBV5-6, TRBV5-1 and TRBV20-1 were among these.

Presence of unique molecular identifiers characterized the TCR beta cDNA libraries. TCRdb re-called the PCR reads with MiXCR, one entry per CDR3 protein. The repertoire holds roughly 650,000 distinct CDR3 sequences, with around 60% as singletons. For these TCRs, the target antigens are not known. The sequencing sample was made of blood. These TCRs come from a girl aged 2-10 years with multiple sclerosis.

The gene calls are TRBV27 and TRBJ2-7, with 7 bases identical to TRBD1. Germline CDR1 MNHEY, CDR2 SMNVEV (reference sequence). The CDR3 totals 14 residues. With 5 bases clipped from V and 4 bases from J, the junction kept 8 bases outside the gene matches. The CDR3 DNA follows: TGTGCCAGCAGTCCGGCGACAGGGAAGTACGAGCAGTACTTC. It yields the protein CASSPATGKYEQYF.

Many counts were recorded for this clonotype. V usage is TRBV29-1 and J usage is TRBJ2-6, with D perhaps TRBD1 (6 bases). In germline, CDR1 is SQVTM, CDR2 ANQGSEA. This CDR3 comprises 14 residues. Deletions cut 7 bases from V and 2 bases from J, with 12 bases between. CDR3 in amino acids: CSAISGAGANVLTF. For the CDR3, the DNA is TGCAGCGCTATTTCAGGGGCTGGGGCCAACGTCCTGACTTTC.